These 18 T cell receptor beta chains were sequenced from one sample in a study of blood T cell repertoires in COVID-19. This table comes from immunoSEQ multiplex PCR, and its TCRdb copy is limited to in-frame clones, with some not included. In the table there are about 140,000 clones, about 86% of which are singletons. Material for sequencing was peripheral blood. The receptors were gathered from a human donor in a cohort sampled during active COVID-19.

This chain connects TRBV20-1 to TRBJ2-5; D gene uncertain. Germline V CDR1 and CDR2: DFQATT, SNEGSKA (reference sequence). The CDR3 runs to 15 residues. V dropped 3 bases and J dropped 0 bases, with 14 bases sitting between them. CDR3 protein: CSASRQARYQETQYF. The DNA of the CDR3 is TGCAGTGCTAGTCGGCAGGCTCGGTACCAAGAGACCCAGTACTTC.

This chain connects TRBV5-4 to TRBJ1-1; 9 bases match TRBD1. V was clipped by 9 bases and J by 3 bases; unmatched bases: 12. Germline V gene data show CDR1 as SGHNT and CDR2 as YYREEE (reference sequence). This CDR3 region has 15 residues. CDR3 in amino acids: CATTPGQGLDTEAFF. CDR3 nucleotides: TGTGCCACAACTCCGGGACAGGGTCTAGACACTGAAGCTTTCTTT. The full variable domain, rest sourced from reference TRBV5-4 and TRBJ1-1, is ETGVTQSPTHLIKTRGQQVTLRCSSQSGHNTVSWYQQALGQGPQFIFQYYREEENGRGNFPPRFSGLQFPNYSSELNVNALELDDSALYLCATTPGQGLDTEAFFGQGTRLTVV.

This chain links TRBV19 with TRBJ2-7; tentative D call: TRBD1 (6 bases). The CDR3 has 14 amino acids. Trimming pared 5 bases from V and 0 bases from J, leaving 11 bases between. Germline loops: CDR1 LNHDA, CDR2 SQIVND (reference sequence). For the CDR3, the DNA is TGTGCCAGTAGTTACTCGGACAGCTCCTACGAGCAGTACTTC. Its protein product is CASSYSDSSYEQYF.

The chain has TRBV7-9 and TRBJ1-5, with TRBD1 matching over 9 bases. Germline V gene data show CDR1 as SEHNR and CDR2 as FQNEAQ (reference sequence). The V and J ends lost 5 bases and 4 bases, in that order; junction bases with no gene match: 6. The CDR3 consists of 15 residues. The CDR3 spells CASSVGDRENQPQHF. DNA of the CDR3: TGTGCCAGCAGCGTAGGGGACAGGGAGAATCAGCCCCAGCATTTT.

The chain links TRBV7-9 to TRBJ2-3, with D tentatively TRBD2 (5 bases). Germline V lookup: CDR1 SEHNR, CDR2 FQNEAQ (reference sequence). CDR3 length equals 16 residues. The ends were cut back, 0 bases at V and 2 bases at J, with 12 bases in the middle. Here the CDR3 reads CASSLAGPGDTDTQYF. CDR3 in DNA: TGTGCCAGCAGCTTAGCGGGTCCCGGGGACACAGATACGCAGTATTTT.

The chain carries TRBV21-1 and TRBJ1-5; the D call TRBD1 from the table was never checked on the DNA. TRBV21-1 is recorded as a pseudogene. This CDR3 spans 14 amino acids. CDR3 DNA sequence: TGTGCCAAAAACGGGACAGGAAGCAATCAGCCCCAGCATTTT. This sequence encodes CAKNGTGSNQPQHF.

The rearrangement joins TRBV7-2 to TRBJ1-4, with D unresolved. The CDR3 totals 15 residues. Trimming removed 1 base from V and 2 bases from J, with 8 bases in between. Germline V gene lookup returns CDR1 SGHTA and CDR2 FQGNSA. DNA of the CDR3: TGTGCCAGCAGCTTAGTTCCCAGGACTAATGAAAAACTGTTTTTT. Residues: CASSLVPRTNEKLFF.

This clone appeared a few times. V is TRBV19 and J is TRBJ1-1, with D possibly TRBD1 on 6 matching bases. The germline V gene encodes CDR1 LNHDA and CDR2 SQIVND (reference sequence). V lost 6 bases, J lost 5 bases, and 13 bases lay in between. This CDR3 spans 13 amino acids. The CDR3 region is CASRENRVTEAFF. CDR3 DNA: TGTGCCAGTAGGGAAAACAGGGTTACTGAAGCTTTCTTT. The full variable domain, in which reference TRBV19 and TRBJ1-1 provide the parts outside the CDR3, is DGGITQSPKYLFRKEGQNVTLSCEQNLNHDAMYWYRQDPGQGLRLIYYSQIVNDFQKGDIAEGYSVSREKKESFPLTVTSAQKNPTAFYLCASRENRVTEAFFGQGTRLTVV.

This CDR3 reads CASSLGLAGTGARAQYF. CDR3 sequence (DNA): TGCGCCAGCAGCCTAGGACTAGCGGGAACCGGGGCGAGGGCGCAGTATTTT. The rearrangement uses TRBV4-3 and TRBJ2-3; 12 positions match TRBD2. The CDR3 is 17 residues long. V lost 4 bases, J lost 10 bases, and 15 bases stayed unmatched. CDR1 is LGHNA, CDR2 YSLEER, per germline.

This clone was counted a single time. This chain connects TRBV6-6 to TRBJ2-3; 9 bases map to TRBD1. The ends lost 6 bases at V and 2 bases at J; junction bases unmatched: 6. The CDR3 runs to 15 residues. From germline, CDR1 is MNHNY and CDR2 SVGAGI (reference sequence). In nucleotides, the CDR3 is TGTGCCAGCAGGCCGGGACAGGGTTACACAGATACGCAGTATTTT. This sequence encodes CASRPGQGYTDTQYF.

The chain links TRBV19 to TRBJ2-5; 11 bases match TRBD1. CDR3 length: 16 amino acids. Germline V gene data show CDR1 as LNHDA and CDR2 as SQIVND (reference sequence). V was pared by 3 bases and J by 7 bases, with 10 bases of the junction left unmatched. The CDR3 reads CASSISGTGGLGTQYF. DNA for the CDR3: TGTGCCAGTAGTATCTCAGGGACAGGGGGTTTAGGGACCCAGTACTTC.

The chain recombines TRBV19 with TRBJ2-2, with D possibly matching TRBD2 (6 bases). This CDR3 has 16 amino acids. Trimming pared 6 bases from V and 7 bases from J, leaving 21 bases between. In germline, CDR1 is LNHDA, CDR2 SQIVND (reference sequence). The CDR3 reads CASRGGWGASIGELFF. CDR3 DNA sequence: TGTGCCAGTAGGGGGGGTTGGGGAGCTTCTATCGGGGAGCTGTTTTTT. Filled out from reference TRBV19 and TRBJ2-2, the complete variable domain reads DGGITQSPKYLFRKEGQNVTLSCEQNLNHDAMYWYRQDPGQGLRLIYYSQIVNDFQKGDIAEGYSVSREKKESFPLTVTSAQKNPTAFYLCASRGGWGASIGELFFGEGSRLTVL.

The sample holds one count of this clone. The chain joins TRBV28 to TRBJ2-2, with D hard to call. The length of the CDR3 is 13 residues. Germline V gives CDR1 MDHEN, CDR2 SYDVKM. Trimming took off 2 bases at V and 6 bases at J, with 7 bases between the two ends. The CDR3 nucleotides read TGTGCCAGCAGTTTAACCTACTCCGGGGAGCTGTTTTTT. Protein product: CASSLTYSGELFF.

This clone has a single count. The V and J genes are TRBV4-3 and TRBJ1-2; possibly TRBD1 for D (5 bases). Germline values: CDR1 LGHNA, CDR2 YSLEER. V lost 1 base, J lost 2 bases, and 20 bases lay in between. This CDR3 is built from 18 residues. The CDR3 reads CASSQADLRRGVNYGYTF. CDR3 nucleotides: TGCGCCAGCAGCCAAGCCGATTTACGACGGGGGGTAAACTATGGCTACACCTTC.

The chain employs TRBV2 and TRBJ2-7; D not certain. The germline V gene encodes CDR1 SNHLY and CDR2 FYNNEI. This CDR3 contains 12 residues. Deletions cut 7 bases from V and 4 bases from J, with 11 bases between. CDR3 amino acids: CASNSSPYEQYF. Written as DNA, the CDR3 is TGTGCCAGCAATAGCAGTCCGTACGAGCAGTACTTC.

The chain combines TRBV13 with TRBJ2-7; 7 bases fit TRBD2. Germline CDR1 PRHDT, CDR2 FYEKMQ (reference sequence). V was pared by 5 bases and J by 4 bases, with 17 bases of the junction left unmatched. The CDR3 covers 17 residues. CDR3 amino acids: CASSHKSTGLEAYEQYF. CDR3 in DNA: TGTGCCAGCAGCCATAAATCAACAGGACTAGAGGCTTACGAGCAGTACTTC.

This chain joins TRBV25-1 and TRBJ2-5, with 7 bases identical to TRBD2. V lost 7 bases to trimming and J lost 3 bases; unmatched junction nucleotides: 14. Germline CDR1 and CDR2: MGHDK and SYGVNS. The CDR3 is 16 amino acids. This CDR3 is CASTLLGAAGEETQYF. In DNA form, the CDR3 reads TGTGCCAGCACTCTCCTCGGAGCCGCGGGAGAAGAGACCCAGTACTTC.

This chain connects TRBV28 to TRBJ1-3; D remains ambiguous. Trimming pared 10 bases from V and 0 bases from J, leaving 19 bases between. Germline CDR1 is MDHEN and CDR2 is SYDVKM. This CDR3 has 16 residues. The chain's CDR3 is CAIKRRGANSGNTIYF. CDR3 DNA sequence: TGTGCCATCAAGAGACGGGGAGCAAACTCTGGAAACACCATATATTTT.